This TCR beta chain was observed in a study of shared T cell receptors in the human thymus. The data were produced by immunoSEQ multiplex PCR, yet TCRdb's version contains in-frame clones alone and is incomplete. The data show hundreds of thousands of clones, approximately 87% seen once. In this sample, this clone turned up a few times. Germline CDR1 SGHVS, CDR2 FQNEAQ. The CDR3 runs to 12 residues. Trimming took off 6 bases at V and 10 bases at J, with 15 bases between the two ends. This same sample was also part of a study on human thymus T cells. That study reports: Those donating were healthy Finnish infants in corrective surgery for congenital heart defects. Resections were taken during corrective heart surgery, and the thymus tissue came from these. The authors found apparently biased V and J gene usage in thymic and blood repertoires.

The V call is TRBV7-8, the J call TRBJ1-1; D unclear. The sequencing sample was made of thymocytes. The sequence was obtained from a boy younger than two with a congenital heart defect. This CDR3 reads CASSWTEVVAFF. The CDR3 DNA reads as TGTGCCAGCAGTTGGACTGAGGTCGTAGCTTTCTTT. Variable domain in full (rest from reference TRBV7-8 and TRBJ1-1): GAGVSQSPRYKVAKRGQDVALRCDPISGHVSLFWYQQALGQGPEFLTYFQNEAQLDKSGLPSDRFFAERPEGSVSTLKIQRTQQEDSAVYLCASSWTEVVAFFGQGTRLTVV.